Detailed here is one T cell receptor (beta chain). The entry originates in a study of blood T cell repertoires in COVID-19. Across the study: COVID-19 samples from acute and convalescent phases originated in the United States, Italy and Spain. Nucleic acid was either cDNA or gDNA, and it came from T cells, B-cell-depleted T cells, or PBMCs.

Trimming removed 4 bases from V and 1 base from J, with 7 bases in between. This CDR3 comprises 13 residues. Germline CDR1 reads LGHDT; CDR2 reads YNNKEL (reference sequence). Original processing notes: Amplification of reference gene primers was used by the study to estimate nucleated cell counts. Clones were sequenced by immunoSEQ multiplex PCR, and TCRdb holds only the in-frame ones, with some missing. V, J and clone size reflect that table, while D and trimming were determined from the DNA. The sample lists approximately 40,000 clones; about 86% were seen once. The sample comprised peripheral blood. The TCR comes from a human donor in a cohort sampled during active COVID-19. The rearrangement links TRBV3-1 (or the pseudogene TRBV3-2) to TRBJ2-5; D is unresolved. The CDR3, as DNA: TGTGCCAGCAGCCGACAAGCCCAAGAGACCCAGTACTTC. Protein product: CASSRQAQETQYF.